This section outlines one TCR beta chain sequence together with its context. Sequencing was performed with immunoSEQ multiplex PCR; in TCRdb, only in-frame clones are kept and a portion is missing. The sample contains around 140,000 clones, over 85% of which appear only once. These data are taken from a study of control samples from healthy donors and cancer patients. The CDR3 extends over 16 amino acids. CDR1 and CDR2 from the germline V gene are MDHEN and SYDVKM. Trimming removed 6 bases from V and 0 bases from J; junction bases left unmatched: 5. The sample taken for sequencing was blood. The genes are TRBV28 and TRBJ2-1; 10 bases align to TRBD2. The origin of this receptor is a man younger than 35 in good health. CDR3 sequence reads: CASRGTSERSYNEQFF. The CDR3 DNA reads TGTGCCAGCAGGGGGACTAGCGAACGCTCCTACAATGAGCAGTTCTTC. The full variable domain, rest sourced from reference TRBV28 and TRBJ2-1, is DVKVTQSSRYLVKRTGEKVFLECVQDMDHENMFWYRQDPGLGLRLIYFSYDVKMKEKGDIPEGYSVSREKKERFSLILESASTNQTSMYLCASRGTSERSYNEQFFGPGTRLTVL.